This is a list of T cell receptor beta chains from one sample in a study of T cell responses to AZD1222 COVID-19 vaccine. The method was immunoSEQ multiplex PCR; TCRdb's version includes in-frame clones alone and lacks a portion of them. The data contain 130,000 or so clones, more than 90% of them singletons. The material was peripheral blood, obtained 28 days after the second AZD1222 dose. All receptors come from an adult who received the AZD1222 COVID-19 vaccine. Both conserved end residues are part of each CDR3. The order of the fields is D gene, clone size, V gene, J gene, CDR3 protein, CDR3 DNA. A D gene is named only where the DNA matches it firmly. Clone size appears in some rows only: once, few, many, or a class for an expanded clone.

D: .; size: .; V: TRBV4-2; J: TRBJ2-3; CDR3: CASSQVGRDRTDTQYF; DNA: TGTGCCAGCAGCCAAGTGGGGCGGGACCGCACAGATACGCAGTATTTT
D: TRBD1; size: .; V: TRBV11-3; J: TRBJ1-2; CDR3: CASRTPGQGPYTF; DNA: TGTGCCAGCAGAACGCCGGGACAGGGGCCATACACCTTC
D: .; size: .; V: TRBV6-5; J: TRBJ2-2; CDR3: CASSLTTETGELFF; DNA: TGTGCCAGCAGTTTAACGACAGAGACCGGGGAGCTGTTTTTT
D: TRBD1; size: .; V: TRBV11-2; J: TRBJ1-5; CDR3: CASSFDRGPQPQHF; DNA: TGTGCCAGCAGCTTCGACAGGGGCCCTCAGCCCCAGCATTTT
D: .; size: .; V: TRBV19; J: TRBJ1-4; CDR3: CASKAGYVANEKLFF; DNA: TGTGCCAGTAAGGCAGGGTATGTTGCTAATGAAAAACTGTTTTTT
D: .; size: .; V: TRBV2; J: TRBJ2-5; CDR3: CASSELVAGQGRETQYF; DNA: TGTGCCAGCAGTGAGCTGGTTGCCGGGCAGGGGAGGGAGACCCAGTACTTC
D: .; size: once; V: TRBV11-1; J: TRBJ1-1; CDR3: CASSPPGEANTEAFF; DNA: TGTGCCAGCAGCCCCCCCGGGGAGGCTAACACTGAAGCTTTCTTT
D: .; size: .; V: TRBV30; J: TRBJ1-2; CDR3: CAWSVETGYPGEF; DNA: TGTGCCTGGAGTGTAGAAACGGGGTACCCGGGGGAGTTC
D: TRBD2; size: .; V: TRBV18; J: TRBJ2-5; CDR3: CASSPTSEQETQYF; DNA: TGTGCCAGCTCACCAACTAGCGAACAAGAGACCCAGTACTTC
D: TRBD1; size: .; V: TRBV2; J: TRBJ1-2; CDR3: CASSENGGQGYGYTF; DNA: TGTGCCAGCAGTGAAAACGGGGGACAGGGCTATGGCTACACCTTC
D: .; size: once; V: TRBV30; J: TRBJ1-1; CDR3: CAWSAQGVEAFF; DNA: TGTGCCTGGAGTGCCCAAGGGGTTGAAGCTTTCTTT
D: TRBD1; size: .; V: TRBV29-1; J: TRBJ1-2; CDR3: CSVTGGDYGYTF; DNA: TGCAGCGTTACAGGGGGGGACTATGGCTACACCTTC
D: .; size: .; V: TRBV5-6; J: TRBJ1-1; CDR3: CASSLGMGPEAFF; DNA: TGTGCCAGCAGCTTGGGTATGGGGCCGGAAGCTTTCTTT
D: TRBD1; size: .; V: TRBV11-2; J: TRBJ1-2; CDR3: CASSHRGDRATYGYTF; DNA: TGTGCCAGCAGCCACCGAGGGGACAGGGCCACTTATGGCTACACCTTC
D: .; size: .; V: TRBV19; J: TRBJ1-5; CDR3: CASSTGLVGQQPQHF; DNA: TGTGCCAGTAGTACGGGCCTGGTCGGGCAACAGCCCCAGCATTTT
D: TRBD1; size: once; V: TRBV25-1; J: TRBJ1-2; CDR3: CASTGIGGGYGYTF; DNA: TGTGCCAGCACCGGGATAGGGGGCGGCTATGGCTACACCTTC
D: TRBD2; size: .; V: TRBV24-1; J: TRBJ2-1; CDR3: CATSEVGGRDEQFF; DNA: TGTGCCACCAGTGAGGTGGGAGGGCGCGATGAGCAGTTCTTC
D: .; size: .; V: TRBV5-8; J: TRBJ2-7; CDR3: CASSLAPNPRYEQYF; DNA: TGTGCCAGCAGCTTGGCCCCTAATCCCCGCTACGAGCAGTACTTC
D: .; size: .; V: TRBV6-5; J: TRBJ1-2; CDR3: CASSYPWGDGYTF; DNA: TGTGCCAGCAGTTACCCTTGGGGGGATGGCTACACCTTC
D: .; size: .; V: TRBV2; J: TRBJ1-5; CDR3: CASVQGRSNQPQHF; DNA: TGTGCCAGCGTGCAGGGTAGGAGCAATCAGCCCCAGCATTTT
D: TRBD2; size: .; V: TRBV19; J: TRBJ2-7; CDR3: CASSSSRGATYEQYF; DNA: TGTGCCAGTAGTAGTTCGCGGGGGGCCACCTACGAGCAGTACTTC
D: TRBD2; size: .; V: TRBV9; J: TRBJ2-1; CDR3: CASSVDGGGPYEQFF; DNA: TGTGCCAGCAGCGTAGATGGGGGAGGGCCATATGAGCAGTTCTTC
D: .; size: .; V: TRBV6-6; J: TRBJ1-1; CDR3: CASSPRSTEAFF; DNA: TGTGCCAGCAGTCCTCGGAGCACTGAAGCTTTCTTT
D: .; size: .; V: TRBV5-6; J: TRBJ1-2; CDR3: CASNRINYGYTF; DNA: TGTGCCAGCAACCGCATTAACTATGGCTACACCTTC
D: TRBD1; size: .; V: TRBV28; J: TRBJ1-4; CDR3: CASSPGQGSEKLFF; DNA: TGTGCCAGCAGCCCGGGACAGGGGTCGGAAAAACTGTTTTTT
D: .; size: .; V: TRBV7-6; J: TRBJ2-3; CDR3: CASSLGGGADTQYF; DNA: TGTGCCAGCAGCTTGGGAGGGGGTGCAGATACGCAGTATTTT
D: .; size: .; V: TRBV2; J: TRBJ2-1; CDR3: CAITRQDEQFF; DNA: TGTGCCATAACAAGACAGGATGAGCAGTTCTTC
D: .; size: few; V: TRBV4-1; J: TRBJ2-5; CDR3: CASSHLWRETQYF; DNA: TGCGCCAGCAGCCACCTTTGGAGGGAGACCCAGTACTTC